The clone carrying this T cell receptor (beta chain) has a handful of counts. Original processing notes: Using reference gene primer amplification, nucleated cell counts were estimated. Using immunoSEQ multiplex PCR, the repertoire was profiled, and TCRdb retains in-frame clones only, with some absent. From that table come the V and J calls and clone size; the DNA was used to work out D and trimming. The table has 200,000 to 250,000 clones, about 79% seen once. The source of the sample is a study of blood T cell repertoires in COVID-19. Study in general: Acute-phase and convalescent COVID-19 samples originated in the United States, Italy and Spain.

The CDR3 is made up of 14 amino acids. J was trimmed by 2 bases and V by 6 bases; bases with no gene match: 6. Per the germline V gene, CDR1 is ENHRY and CDR2 is SYGVKD. Individuals drawn from about 26 US areas were about 18 to 90 years old. Cohorts were based on clinical histories the participants reported. The sample comprised PBMCs or T cells enriched from blood (not recorded which). The sequence came from an older woman who had recovered from COVID-19. V is TRBV10-3 and J is TRBJ1-2; 7 bases are a match to TRBD1. The CDR3 DNA follows: TGTGCCATCAGCGCCCAACAGGGGAACTATGGCTACACCTTC. Translating gives CAISAQQGNYGYTF.